This TCR beta chain was sequenced in a study of patients and donors after allogeneic stem cell transplantation. In TCRdb, the RT-PCR reads were re-called with MiXCR into one record per CDR3 protein. The sample lists approximately 7,400 distinct CDR3 sequences, approximately 11% occurring once. The CDR3 sequence is 14 residues long. Trimming took off 5 bases at V and 5 bases at J, with 12 bases between the two ends. Germline V lookup: CDR1 SGHTA, CDR2 FQGTGA. The source is a human donor who was either an allogeneic HSCT recipient or a stem cell or donor lymphocyte infusion donor (not recorded which). It is not recorded whose cells these are; they may come from a transplant donor. The source material was blood, either unsorted or a sorted T cell fraction (not recorded which). The gene calls are TRBV7-3 and TRBJ2-2; the D is unclear. The CDR3, as DNA: TGTGCCAGCAGCCCCTATTCCCGAACCGGGGAGCTGTTTTTT. Its protein product is CASSPYSRTGELFF.